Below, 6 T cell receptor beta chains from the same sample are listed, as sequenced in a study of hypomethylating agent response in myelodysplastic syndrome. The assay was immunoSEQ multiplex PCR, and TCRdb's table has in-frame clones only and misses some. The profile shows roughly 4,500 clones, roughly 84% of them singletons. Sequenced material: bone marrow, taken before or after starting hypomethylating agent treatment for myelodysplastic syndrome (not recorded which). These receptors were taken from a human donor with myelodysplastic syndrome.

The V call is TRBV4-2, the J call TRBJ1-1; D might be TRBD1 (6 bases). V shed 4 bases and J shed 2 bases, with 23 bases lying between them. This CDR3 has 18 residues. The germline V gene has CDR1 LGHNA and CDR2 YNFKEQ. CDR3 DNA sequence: TGTGCCAGCAGCCTAATGATTCAATCGACAGGACCTAACACTGAAGCTTTCTTT. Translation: CASSLMIQSTGPNTEAFF.

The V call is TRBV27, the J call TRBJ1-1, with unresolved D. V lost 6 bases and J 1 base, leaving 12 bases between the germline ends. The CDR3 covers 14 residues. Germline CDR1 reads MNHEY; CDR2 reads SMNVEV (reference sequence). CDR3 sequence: CASSPNPTNTEAFF. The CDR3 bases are TGTGCCAGCAGCCCTAATCCAACGAACACTGAAGCTTTCTTT.

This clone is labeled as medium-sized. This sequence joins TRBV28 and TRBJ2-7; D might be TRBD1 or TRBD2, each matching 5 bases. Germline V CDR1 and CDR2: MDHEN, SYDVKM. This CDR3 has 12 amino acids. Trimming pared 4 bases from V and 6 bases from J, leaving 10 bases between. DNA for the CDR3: TGTGCCAGCAGTTCCTGGGGGACCGAGCAGTACTTC. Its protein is CASSSWGTEQYF.

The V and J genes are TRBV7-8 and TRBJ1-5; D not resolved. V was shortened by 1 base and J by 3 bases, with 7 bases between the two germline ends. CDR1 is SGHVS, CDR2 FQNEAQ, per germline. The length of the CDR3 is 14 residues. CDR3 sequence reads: CASSLERLNQPQHF. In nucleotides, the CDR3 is TGTGCCAGCAGCTTAGAGAGGCTCAATCAGCCCCAGCATTTT.

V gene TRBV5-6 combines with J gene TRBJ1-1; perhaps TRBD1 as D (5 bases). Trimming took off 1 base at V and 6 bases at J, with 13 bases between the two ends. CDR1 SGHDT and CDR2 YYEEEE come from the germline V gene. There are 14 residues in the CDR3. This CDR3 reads CASSLQGERSEAFF. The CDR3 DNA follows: TGTGCCAGCAGCTTGCAGGGTGAGAGGTCTGAAGCTTTCTTT.

CDR3 residues: CASSLREGSEQYF. CDR3 bases: TGTGCCAGCAGCTTAAGAGAGGGATCCGAGCAGTACTTC. This chain joins TRBV11-1 and TRBJ2-7; possibly TRBD2 for D (5 bases). CDR3 length equals 13 residues. Germline CDR1 reads SGHAT; CDR2 reads FQDESV (reference sequence). The V and J ends lost 2 bases and 6 bases respectively, with 11 bases between them.